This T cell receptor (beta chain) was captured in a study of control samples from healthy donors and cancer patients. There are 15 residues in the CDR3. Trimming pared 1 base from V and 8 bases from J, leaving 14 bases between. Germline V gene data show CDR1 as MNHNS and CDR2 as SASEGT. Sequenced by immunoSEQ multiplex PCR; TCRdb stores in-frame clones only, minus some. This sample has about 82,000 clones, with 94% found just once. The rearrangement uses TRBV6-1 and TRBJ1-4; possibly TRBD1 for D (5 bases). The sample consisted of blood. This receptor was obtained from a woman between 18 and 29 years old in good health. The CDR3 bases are TGTGCCAGCAGTGAAGGCGAAGGGGCGGTAGAAAAACTGTTTTTT. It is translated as CASSEGEGAVEKLFF.